Below, 5 T cell receptor beta chains from the same sample are listed, as sequenced in a study of T cell clonotyping in hematopoietic cell transplantation. The time point was: recipient sample about 28 days before transplant, after cytoreduction. Some clones are missing from TCRdb's copy, which holds only in-frame ones; the method was immunoSEQ multiplex PCR. The sample includes some 16,000 clones, 90% to 95% of them seen just once. The input for sequencing was peripheral blood mononuclear cells, taken before stem cell transplant. The receptors derive from a man younger than 30 with biphenotypic leukemia. Some clones in this sample may be carry-over from other donors' samples.

This sequence joins TRBV7-6 and TRBJ2-7; tentatively, D is TRBD2 (5 bases). The CDR3 is 15 residues long. V was trimmed by 0 bases and J by 7 bases, leaving 16 bases between them. Germline CDR1 SGHVS, CDR2 FNYEAQ. This CDR3 reads CASSLAGGVRGEQYF. CDR3 in DNA: TGTGCCAGCAGCTTAGCGGGTGGGGTGAGAGGGGAGCAGTACTTC.

V gene TRBV7-2 combines with J gene TRBJ1-2; D gene uncertain. Trimming took 1 base from V and 7 from J, leaving 13 bases between them. The CDR3 is 14 residues long. Per germline, CDR1 SGHTA and CDR2 FQGNSA. The CDR3 sequence: CASSLGQAFGGYTF. The DNA of the CDR3 is TGTGCCAGCAGCTTAGGGCAGGCTTTCGGTGGCTACACCTTC.

The chain employs TRBV6-1 and TRBJ2-5; the match to TRBD2 covers 8 bases. Per germline, CDR1 MNHNS and CDR2 SASEGT. The length of the CDR3 is 16 residues. With V trimmed by 0 bases and J by 5 bases, 8 bases remained unmatched. Here the CDR3 reads CASSEALGGGSETQYF. The CDR3 DNA follows: TGTGCCAGCAGTGAAGCGCTCGGCGGGGGGTCTGAGACCCAGTACTTC.

This clone has only one observation. The chain links TRBV5-6 to TRBJ2-1; the D gene is possibly TRBD2 (6 bases). The CDR3 has 15 residues. Between the trimmed V and J ends, which lost 3 bases and 3 bases, there was a span of 13 bases. The germline V gene encodes CDR1 SGHDT and CDR2 YYEEEE. CDR3 in amino acids: CASSSTGTFYNEQFF. As DNA, the CDR3 is TGTGCCAGCAGCTCGACCGGGACTTTCTACAATGAGCAGTTCTTC.

In this sample, this clone turned up a few times. The junction and the germline gene differ at one end; a read error may be behind it. The J gene is TRBJ2-7, the V gene TRBV2, with TRBD1 matching over 7 bases. Germline V gives CDR1 SNHLY, CDR2 FYNNEI. The CDR3 extends over 11 amino acids. CDR3 sequence: CASSARGGVVF. The CDR3 DNA reads TGTGCCAGCAGCGCTCGAGGGGGCGTGGTCTTC.